The TCR beta chain under discussion was sequenced for a study of blood T cell repertoires in COVID-19. Study in general: Acute-phase and convalescent COVID-19 samples originated in the United States, Italy and Spain. T cells, B-cell-depleted T cells, or PBMCs provided the cDNA or gDNA that served as material.

In the original analysis: Nucleated cell number was recorded as an estimate derived from reference gene primer amplification. Using immunoSEQ multiplex PCR, the repertoire was profiled, and TCRdb retains in-frame clones only, with some absent. D and trimming were read from the DNA, whereas the V and J calls and clone size are those reported in that table. The top ten clones hold 5% of a sample with around 150,000 clones, around 84% of them seen once. This CDR3 spans 14 amino acids. V was shortened by 0 bases and J by 6 bases, with 7 bases between the two germline ends. In germline, CDR1 is SGHDT, CDR2 YYEEEE.

Source material: peripheral blood. The rearrangement joins TRBV5-6 to TRBJ1-6; D gene uncertain. The sequence was collected from a woman between 50 and 59 years old with acute or convalescent COVID-19. CDR3 in DNA: TGTGCCAGCAGCTTGGTCACTTCTAATTCACCCCTCCACTTT. It codes for CASSLVTSNSPLHF. Drawing the rest from reference TRBV5-6 and TRBJ1-6, the complete variable domain is DAGVTQSPTHLIKTRGQQVTLRCSPKSGHDTVSWYQQALGQGPQFIFQYYEEEERQRGNFPDRFSGHQFPNYSSELNVNALLLGDSALYLCASSLVTSNSPLHFGNGTRLTVT.